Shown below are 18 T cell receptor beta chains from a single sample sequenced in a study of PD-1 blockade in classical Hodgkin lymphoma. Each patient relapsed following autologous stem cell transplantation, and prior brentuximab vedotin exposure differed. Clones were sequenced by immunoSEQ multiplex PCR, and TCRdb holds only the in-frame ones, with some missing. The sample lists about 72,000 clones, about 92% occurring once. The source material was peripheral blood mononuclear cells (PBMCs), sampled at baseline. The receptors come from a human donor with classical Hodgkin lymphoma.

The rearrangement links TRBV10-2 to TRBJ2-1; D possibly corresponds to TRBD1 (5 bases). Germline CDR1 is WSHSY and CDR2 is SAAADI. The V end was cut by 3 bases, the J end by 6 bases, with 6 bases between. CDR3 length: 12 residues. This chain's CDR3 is CASSDRANEQFF. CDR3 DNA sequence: TGCGCCAGCAGTGACAGGGCCAATGAGCAGTTCTTC.

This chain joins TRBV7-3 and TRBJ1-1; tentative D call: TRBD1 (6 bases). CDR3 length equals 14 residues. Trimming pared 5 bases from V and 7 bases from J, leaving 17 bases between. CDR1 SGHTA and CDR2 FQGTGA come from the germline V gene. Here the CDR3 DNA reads TGTGCCAGCAGCCCAAACAGGGACACAATTGAAGCTTTCTTT. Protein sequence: CASSPNRDTIEAFF.

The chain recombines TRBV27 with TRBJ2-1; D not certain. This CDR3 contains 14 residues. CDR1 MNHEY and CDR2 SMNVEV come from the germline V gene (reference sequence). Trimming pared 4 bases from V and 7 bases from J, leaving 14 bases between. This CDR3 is CASSYFGGRNEQFF. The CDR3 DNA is TGTGCCAGCAGTTATTTCGGTGGGCGGAATGAGCAGTTCTTC.

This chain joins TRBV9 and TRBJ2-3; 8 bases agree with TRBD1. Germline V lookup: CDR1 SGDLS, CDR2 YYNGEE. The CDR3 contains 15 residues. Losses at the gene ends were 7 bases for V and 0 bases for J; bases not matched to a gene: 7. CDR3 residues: CASAPGGGSTDTQYF. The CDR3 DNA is TGTGCCAGCGCTCCAGGGGGCGGAAGCACAGATACGCAGTATTTT.

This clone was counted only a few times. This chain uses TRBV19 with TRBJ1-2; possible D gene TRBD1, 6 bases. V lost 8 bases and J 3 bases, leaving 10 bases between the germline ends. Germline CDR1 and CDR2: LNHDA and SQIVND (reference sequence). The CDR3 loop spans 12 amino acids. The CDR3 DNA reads TGTGCCAGTGAGGGGGGAGACTATGGCTACACCTTC. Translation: CASEGGDYGYTF. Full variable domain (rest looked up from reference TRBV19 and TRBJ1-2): DGGITQSPKYLFRKEGQNVTLSCEQNLNHDAMYWYRQDPGQGLRLIYYSQIVNDFQKGDIAEGYSVSREKKESFPLTVTSAQKNPTAFYLCASEGGDYGYTFGSGTRLTVV.

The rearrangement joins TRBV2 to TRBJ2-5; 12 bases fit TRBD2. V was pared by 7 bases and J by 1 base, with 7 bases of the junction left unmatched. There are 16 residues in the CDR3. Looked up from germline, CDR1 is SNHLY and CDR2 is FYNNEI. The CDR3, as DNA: TGTGCCAGCATTGCCCGACTAGCGGGGGCCCAAGAGACCCAGTACTTC. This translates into CASIARLAGAQETQYF.

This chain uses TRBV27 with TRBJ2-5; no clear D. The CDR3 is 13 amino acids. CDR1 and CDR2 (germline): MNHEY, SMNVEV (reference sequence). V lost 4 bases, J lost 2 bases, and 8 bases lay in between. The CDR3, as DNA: TGTGCCAGCAGTTCACACCCACAAGAGACCCAGTACTTC. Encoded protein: CASSSHPQETQYF.

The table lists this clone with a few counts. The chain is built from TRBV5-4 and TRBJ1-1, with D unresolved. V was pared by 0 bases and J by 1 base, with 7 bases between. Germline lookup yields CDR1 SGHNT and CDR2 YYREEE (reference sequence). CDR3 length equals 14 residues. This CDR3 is CASSLDLGNTEAFF. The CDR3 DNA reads TGTGCCAGCAGCTTGGATCTGGGGAACACTGAAGCTTTCTTT.

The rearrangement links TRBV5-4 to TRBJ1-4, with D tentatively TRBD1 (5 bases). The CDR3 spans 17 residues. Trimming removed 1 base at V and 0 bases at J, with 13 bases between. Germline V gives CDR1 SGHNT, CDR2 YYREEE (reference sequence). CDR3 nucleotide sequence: TGTGCCAGCAGCTTGTGGGTTGGGGGAGCAACTAATGAAAAACTGTTTTTT. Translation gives CASSLWVGGATNEKLFF.

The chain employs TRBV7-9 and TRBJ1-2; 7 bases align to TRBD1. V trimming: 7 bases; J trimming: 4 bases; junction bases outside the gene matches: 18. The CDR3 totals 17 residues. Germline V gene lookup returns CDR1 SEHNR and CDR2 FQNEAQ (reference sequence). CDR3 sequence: CASNLKDEGAPSYGYTF. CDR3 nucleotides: TGTGCCAGCAACCTTAAGGATGAGGGGGCGCCTTCCTATGGCTACACCTTC.

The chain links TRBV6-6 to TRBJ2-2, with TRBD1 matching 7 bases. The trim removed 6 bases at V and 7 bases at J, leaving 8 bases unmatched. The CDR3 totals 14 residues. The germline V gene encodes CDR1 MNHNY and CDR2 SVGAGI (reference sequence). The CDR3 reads CASRTGQPVGELFF. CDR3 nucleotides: TGTGCCAGCAGAACGGGACAGCCGGTCGGGGAGCTGTTTTTT.

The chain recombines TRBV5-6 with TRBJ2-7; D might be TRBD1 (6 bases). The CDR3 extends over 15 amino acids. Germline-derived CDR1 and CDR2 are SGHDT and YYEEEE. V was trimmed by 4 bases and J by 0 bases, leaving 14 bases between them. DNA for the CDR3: TGTGCCAGCAGCCCGGGGACATCCCCCTCCTACGAGCAGTACTTC. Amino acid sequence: CASSPGTSPSYEQYF.

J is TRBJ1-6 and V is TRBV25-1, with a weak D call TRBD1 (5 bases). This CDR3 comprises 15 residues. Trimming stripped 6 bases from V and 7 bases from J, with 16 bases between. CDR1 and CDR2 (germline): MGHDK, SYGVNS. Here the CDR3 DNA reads TGTGCCAGCAGAGAACCGGGACTGAACAATTCACCCCTCCACTTT. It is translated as CASREPGLNNSPLHF.

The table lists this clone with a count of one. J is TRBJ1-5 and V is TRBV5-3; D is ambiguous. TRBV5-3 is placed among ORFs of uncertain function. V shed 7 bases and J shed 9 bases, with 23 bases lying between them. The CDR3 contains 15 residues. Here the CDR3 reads CARGPTLGIDWPQHF. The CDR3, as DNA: TGTGCCAGAGGGCCTACTTTAGGGATTGATTGGCCCCAGCATTTT.

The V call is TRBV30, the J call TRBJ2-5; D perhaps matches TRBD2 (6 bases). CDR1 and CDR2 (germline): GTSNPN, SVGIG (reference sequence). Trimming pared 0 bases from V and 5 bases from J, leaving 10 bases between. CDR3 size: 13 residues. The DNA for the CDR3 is TGTGCCTGGAGTGTGGACTATCAGGAGACCCAGTACTTC. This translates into CAWSVDYQETQYF.

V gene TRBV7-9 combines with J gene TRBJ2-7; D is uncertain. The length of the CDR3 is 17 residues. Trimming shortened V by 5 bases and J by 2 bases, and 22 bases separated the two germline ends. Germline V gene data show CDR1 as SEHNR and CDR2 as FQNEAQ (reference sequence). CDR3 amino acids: CASSPPTATPGPYEQYF. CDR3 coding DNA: TGTGCCAGCAGCCCCCCGACGGCGACACCGGGCCCCTACGAGCAGTACTTC.

CDR3 DNA sequence: TGTGCCAGCAGTCACCCGGGACAGTATGGCTACACCTTC. This codes for CASSHPGQYGYTF. The chain recombines TRBV25-1 with TRBJ1-2; 7 bases match TRBD1. The length of the CDR3 is 13 residues. CDR1 is MGHDK and CDR2 is SYGVNS in the germline V gene. Trimming took 5 bases from V and 5 from J; bases not matched to a gene: 5.

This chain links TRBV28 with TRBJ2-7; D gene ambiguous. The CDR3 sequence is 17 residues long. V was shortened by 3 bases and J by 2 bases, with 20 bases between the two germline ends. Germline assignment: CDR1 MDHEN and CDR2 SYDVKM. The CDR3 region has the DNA TGTGCCAGCAGTTTTGCTGGGGTTGTTAGGAACACCTACGAGCAGTACTTC. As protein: CASSFAGVVRNTYEQYF.